These 17 T cell receptor beta chains were all obtained from the same sample, sequenced in a study of blood T cell repertoires in COVID-19. Measured with immunoSEQ multiplex PCR; TCRdb has only the in-frame clones, and not every one. The sample includes 260,000 or so clones, approximately 88% of them seen just once. The sequenced material came from PBMCs or T cells enriched from blood (not recorded which). Every receptor here comes from a woman aged 25 to 39 with acute COVID-19.

The gene calls are TRBV9 and TRBJ2-2, with a weak D call TRBD1 (7 bases). This CDR3 spans 14 amino acids. Trimming shortened V by 7 bases and J by 4 bases, and 14 bases separated the two germline ends. Per germline, CDR1 SGDLS and CDR2 YYNGEE. For the CDR3, the DNA is TGTGCCAGCTCCAGGCAGGGGGGCACCGGGGAGCTGTTTTTT. It specifies CASSRQGGTGELFF.

The chain couples TRBV5-4 to TRBJ1-6; the match to TRBD1 covers 7 bases. In germline, CDR1 is SGHNT, CDR2 YYREEE (reference sequence). The J segment lost 8 bases and the V segment lost 5 bases, leaving 4 bases of the junction unmatched. This CDR3 comprises 13 residues. CDR3 nucleotide sequence: TGTGCCAGCAGAAAAGACAGGGATTCACCCCTCCACTTT. Its translation is CASRKDRDSPLHF.

The chain joins TRBV7-9 to TRBJ1-2, with 9 nucleotides matching TRBD1. The CDR3 totals 15 residues. V was clipped by 5 bases and J by 8 bases; unmatched bases: 12. Germline V gene data show CDR1 as SEHNR and CDR2 as FQNEAQ (reference sequence). Here the CDR3 DNA reads TGTGCCAGCAGCGAGCTACAGGGGGCGCTTAGCGGCTACACCTTC. Translation gives CASSELQGALSGYTF.

The chain links TRBV5-1 to TRBJ1-1; weak D call: TRBD1 (5 bases). In germline, CDR1 is SGHRS, CDR2 YFSETQ. The CDR3 is 14 residues long. V was cut by 0 bases and J by 2 bases, with 8 bases left in between. The CDR3 sequence: CASSLVQGNTEAFF. CDR3 bases: TGCGCCAGCAGCTTGGTCCAGGGAAACACTGAAGCTTTCTTT.

This chain uses TRBV6-5 with TRBJ1-4; 7 bases map to TRBD1. Germline V CDR1 and CDR2: MNHEY, SVGAGI. V shed 6 bases, J shed 1 base, and the junction held 5 bases outside the gene matches. The CDR3 extends over 15 amino acids. Written as DNA, the CDR3 is TGTGCCAGCAGAGGACAGGTGGTAACTAATGAAAAACTGTTTTTT. This translates into CASRGQVVTNEKLFF.

V usage is TRBV19 and J usage is TRBJ2-1, with 10 bases identical to TRBD1. CDR3 length: 15 residues. CDR1 LNHDA and CDR2 SQIVND come from the germline V gene (reference sequence). Trimming removed 5 bases from V and 4 bases from J; junction bases left unmatched: 5. Written as DNA, the CDR3 is TGTGCCAGTAGTGCGGGACAGGGGTCATACAATGAGCAGTTCTTC. Encoded protein: CASSAGQGSYNEQFF.

This chain joins TRBV27 and TRBJ2-2; the D is unclear. This CDR3 has 15 amino acids. The ends were cut back, 7 bases at V and 2 bases at J, with 14 bases in the middle. Germline assignment: CDR1 MNHEY and CDR2 SMNVEV (reference sequence). The chain's CDR3 is CASTTARINTGELFF. As DNA, the CDR3 is TGTGCCAGCACTACCGCGCGGATAAACACCGGGGAGCTGTTTTTT.

V gene TRBV10-1 combines with J gene TRBJ2-7; 9 nucleotides align to TRBD1. With V trimmed by 6 bases and J by 3 bases, 3 bases remained unmatched. The CDR3 loop spans 13 amino acids. The germline V gene encodes CDR1 WNHNN and CDR2 SYGVQD (reference sequence). CDR3 sequence: CASSQGQGYEQYF. The CDR3 DNA reads as TGCGCCAGCAGCCAGGGACAGGGCTACGAGCAGTACTTC.

The J gene is TRBJ1-3, the V gene TRBV9, with 7 bases matching TRBD1. The germline V gene encodes CDR1 SGDLS and CDR2 YYNGEE. The CDR3 spans 17 residues. V trimming: 0 bases; J trimming: 0 bases; junction bases outside the gene matches: 6. CDR3 bases: TGTGCCAGCAGCGTAGGTGTCAGGGGGAGCTCTGGAAACACCATATATTTT. Protein sequence: CASSVGVRGSSGNTIYF. Using reference TRBV9 and TRBJ1-3 for the parts outside the CDR3, the full variable domain is DSGVTQTPKHLITATGQRVTLRCSPRSGDLSVYWYQQSLDQGLQFLIQYYNGEERAKGNILERFSAQQFPDLHSELNLSSLELGDSALYFCASSVGVRGSSGNTIYFGEGSWLTVV.

V gene TRBV5-6 combines with J gene TRBJ2-5; D possibly corresponds to TRBD1 (5 bases). Germline CDR1 reads SGHDT; CDR2 reads YYEEEE. The V gene lost 4 bases and the J gene lost 4 bases, with 11 bases spanning the gap. The CDR3 loop spans 13 amino acids. The CDR3 spells CASSRDRVETQYF. As DNA, the CDR3 is TGTGCCAGCAGCCGAGACAGAGTAGAGACCCAGTACTTC.

The chain links TRBV3-1 (or the pseudogene TRBV3-2) to TRBJ2-7, with TRBD2 matching 16 bases. This CDR3 region has 16 residues. Unmatched junction bases numbered 7, after V lost 4 bases and J lost 7 bases. Germline assignment: CDR1 LGHDT and CDR2 YNNKEL (reference sequence). CDR3 protein: CASSRGTSGGVGEQYF. The CDR3 region has the DNA TGTGCCAGCAGCCGTGGGACTAGCGGGGGGGTAGGGGAGCAGTACTTC.

This chain links TRBV2 with TRBJ1-4, with 7 bases matching TRBD1. The germline CDR1 and CDR2 sequences are SNHLY and FYNNEI. The CDR3 covers 13 residues. V was clipped by 10 bases and J by 5 bases; unmatched bases: 7. The CDR3 spells CATSRDSNEKLFF. The CDR3 DNA is TGTGCCACCTCCCGGGACAGCAATGAAAAACTGTTTTTT.

The chain uses TRBV30 and TRBJ2-2; possibly TRBD1 for D (6 bases). The CDR3 has 14 amino acids. Germline V gives CDR1 GTSNPN, CDR2 SVGIG (reference sequence). The V end lost 0 bases, the J end lost 2 bases, and 7 bases lay between the germline ends. The chain's CDR3 is CAWSVGGNTGELFF. DNA for the CDR3: TGTGCCTGGAGTGTAGGGGGAAACACCGGGGAGCTGTTTTTT.

The CDR3 DNA reads as TGTGCCAGCAGAACTACTAGCGGGGAGACCCAGTACTTC. Encoded protein: CASRTTSGETQYF. This chain links TRBV7-2 with TRBJ2-5; 9 bases fit TRBD2. CDR1 and CDR2 from the germline V gene are SGHTA and FQGNSA. This CDR3 region has 13 residues. Losses at the gene ends were 6 bases for V and 5 bases for J; bases not matched to a gene: 4.

The chain has TRBV11-2 and TRBJ2-1; TRBD2 matches at 9 bases. Trimming removed 1 base from V and 15 bases from J; junction bases left unmatched: 13. Germline loops: CDR1 SGHAT, CDR2 FQNNGV. The length of the CDR3 is 15 residues. In nucleotides, the CDR3 is TGTGCCAGCAGCTTAGGTTCGGCTAGCGGGGACCTCTCGTTCTTC. It is translated as CASSLGSASGDLSFF.

V usage is TRBV27 and J usage is TRBJ2-1; the match to TRBD2 covers 16 bases. V trimming: 5 bases; J trimming: 1 base; junction bases outside the gene matches: 5. Germline assignment: CDR1 MNHEY and CDR2 SMNVEV (reference sequence). This CDR3 contains 18 residues. CDR3 in amino acids: CASSTGLAGGPSYNEQFF. CDR3 bases: TGTGCCAGCAGTACGGGACTAGCGGGGGGGCCTTCCTACAATGAGCAGTTCTTC.

The rearrangement joins TRBV7-2 to TRBJ1-5; possible D gene TRBD1, 5 bases. Per the germline V gene, CDR1 is SGHTA and CDR2 is FQGNSA. V was shortened by 1 base and J by 0 bases, with 10 bases between the two germline ends. The CDR3 has 16 residues. The CDR3 sequence is CASSLGTYYSNQPQHF. The DNA of the CDR3 is TGTGCCAGCAGCTTAGGGACATATTATAGCAATCAGCCCCAGCATTTT.